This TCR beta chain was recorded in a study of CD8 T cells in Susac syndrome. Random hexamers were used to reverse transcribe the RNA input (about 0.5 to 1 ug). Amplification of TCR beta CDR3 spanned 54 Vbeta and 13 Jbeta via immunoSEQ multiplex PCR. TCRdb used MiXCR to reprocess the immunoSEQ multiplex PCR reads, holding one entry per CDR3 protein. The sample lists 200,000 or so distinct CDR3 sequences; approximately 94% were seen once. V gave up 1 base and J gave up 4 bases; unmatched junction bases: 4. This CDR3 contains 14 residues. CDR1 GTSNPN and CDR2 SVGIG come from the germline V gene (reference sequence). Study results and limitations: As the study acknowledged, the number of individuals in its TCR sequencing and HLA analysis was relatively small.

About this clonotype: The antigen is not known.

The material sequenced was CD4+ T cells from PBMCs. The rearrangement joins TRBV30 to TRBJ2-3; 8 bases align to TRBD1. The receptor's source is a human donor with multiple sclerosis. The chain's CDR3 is CAWSDGTGPDTQYF. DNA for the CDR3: TGTGCCTGGAGTGACGGGACAGGCCCAGATACGCAGTATTTT.